The 15 T cell receptor beta chains reported below all come from one sample, sequenced in a study of shared clonotypes between healthy human individuals. Positive CCR7 selection of CD45RO-negative cells yielded the naive CD8 cells, and terminally differentiated effector memory CD45RA+ cells were excluded. Sequenced by immunoSEQ multiplex PCR; TCRdb stores in-frame clones only, minus some. The sample yields about 590,000 clones, roughly 96% seen once. Material for sequencing was naive CD8+ T cells sorted from blood. These receptors were obtained from a woman aged 25 to 45 in good health.

V gene TRBV7-2 combines with J gene TRBJ2-4; D call uncertain. V was trimmed by 3 bases and J by 5 bases, leaving 2 bases between them. The CDR3 sequence is 11 residues long. Per germline, CDR1 SGHTA and CDR2 FQGNSA. The CDR3 loop reads CASSLENIQYF. The CDR3 DNA is TGTGCCAGCAGCTTGGAAAACATTCAGTACTTC.

The rearrangement uses TRBV11-3 and TRBJ2-5; tentatively, D is TRBD1 (6 bases). CDR1 and CDR2 from the germline V gene are SGHNT and YENEEA. The CDR3 is 16 amino acids. The germline V and J ends were trimmed by 1 base and 2 bases, with 14 bases remaining between them. This CDR3 is CASSLAAQGGQETQYF. CDR3 in DNA: TGTGCCAGCAGCTTAGCAGCCCAAGGGGGACAAGAGACCCAGTACTTC.

On this clone itself: Other DNA sequences in this sample translate to the same CDR3. The chain uses TRBV27 and TRBJ2-3; weak D call: TRBD2 (6 bases). The V gene's germline CDR1 is MNHEY and CDR2 SMNVEV (reference sequence). This CDR3 comprises 15 residues. V gave up 3 bases and J gave up 1 base, with 11 bases separating them. The CDR3 loop reads CASSFSGGGTDTQYF. DNA for the CDR3: TGTGCCAGCAGTTTTAGTGGAGGGGGCACAGATACGCAGTATTTT.

The gene calls are TRBV5-6 and TRBJ1-5; weak D call: TRBD1 (5 bases). V was shortened by 2 bases and J by 9 bases, with 15 bases between the two germline ends. The CDR3 loop spans 14 amino acids. Looked up from germline, CDR1 is SGHDT and CDR2 is YYEEEE. CDR3 sequence: CASSFGGGVAPQHF. Written as DNA, the CDR3 is TGTGCCAGCAGCTTCGGGGGAGGAGTGGCGCCCCAGCATTTT.

The rearrangement uses TRBV25-1 and TRBJ2-7; 7 nucleotides match TRBD2. The trim removed 4 bases at V and 2 bases at J, leaving 8 bases unmatched. Germline V gene lookup returns CDR1 MGHDK and CDR2 SYGVNS. This CDR3 is built from 15 residues. The DNA for the CDR3 is TGTGCCAGCAGTGTTTGGGCTAGCGGCGCCTACGAGCAGTACTTC. This codes for CASSVWASGAYEQYF.

This chain joins TRBV28 and TRBJ1-2, with D perhaps TRBD1 (6 bases). V lost 1 base and J lost 4, with 13 bases in between. The CDR3 is 15 residues long. Germline assignment: CDR1 MDHEN and CDR2 SYDVKM. In DNA, the CDR3 is TGTGCCAGCAGTTTATCTGCCAGGGGTGGCTATGGCTACACCTTC. This codes for CASSLSARGGYGYTF.

This clone was observed a handful of times. The chain uses TRBV19 and TRBJ2-2; D not certain. CDR1 is LNHDA and CDR2 is SQIVND in the germline V gene (reference sequence). CDR3 length: 12 residues. Trimming left V 5 bases short and J 2 bases short, with 3 bases between. Here the CDR3 reads CASSQNTGELFF. Here the CDR3 DNA reads TGTGCCAGTAGTCAAAACACCGGGGAGCTGTTTTTT.

V and J are TRBV29-1 and TRBJ2-1; D gene ambiguous. Germline V lookup: CDR1 SQVTM, CDR2 ANQGSEA. The CDR3 extends over 10 amino acids. Trimming stripped 4 bases from V and 9 bases from J, with 7 bases between. DNA for the CDR3: TGCAGCGTTGTCGTTCTTGAGCAGTTCTTC. Its translation: CSVVVLEQFF.

The chain uses TRBV29-1 and TRBJ2-5; the match to TRBD2 covers 12 bases. Trimming took 3 bases from V and 5 from J; bases not matched to a gene: 13. Per germline, CDR1 SQVTM and CDR2 ANQGSEA. This CDR3 contains 17 residues. CDR3 loop: CSVDGLAGGPSYETQYF. DNA for the CDR3: TGCAGCGTTGACGGCCTAGCGGGAGGGCCCTCGTATGAGACCCAGTACTTC. The whole variable domain, remainder taken from reference TRBV29-1 and TRBJ2-5, is SAVISQKPSRDICQRGTSLTIQCQVDSQVTMMFWYRQQPGQSLTLIATANQGSEATYESGFVIDKFPISRPNLTFSTLTVSNMSPEDSSIYLCSVDGLAGGPSYETQYFGPGTRLLVL.

The chain carries TRBV7-3 and TRBJ2-3, with 15 bases lining up with TRBD2. The CDR3 contains 18 residues. The germline CDR1 and CDR2 sequences are SGHTA and FQGTGA. J lost 1 base, V lost 4 bases, and 6 bases had no gene match. The CDR3 DNA sequence: TGTGCCAGCAGCTCCGGGACTAGCGGGAGGCTCGGCACAGATACGCAGTATTTT. This gives the protein CASSSGTSGRLGTDTQYF.

This clone was observed once. This chain joins TRBV11-2 and TRBJ2-1, with 12 bases that match TRBD2. V shed 5 bases and J 8 bases; nucleotides not matched to a gene: 7. CDR3 size: 15 residues. Per the germline V gene, CDR1 is SGHAT and CDR2 is FQNNGV. CDR3 bases: TGTGCCAGCAGCCTAACTAGCGGGAGGTCTCATGAGCAGTTCTTC. Translation gives CASSLTSGRSHEQFF.

The rearrangement uses TRBV19 and TRBJ1-1, with D perhaps TRBD1 (6 bases). The CDR3 has 15 residues. V lost 3 bases and J lost 1, with 12 bases in between. Germline lookup yields CDR1 LNHDA and CDR2 SQIVND (reference sequence). CDR3 protein: CASSIFRGENTEAFF. The CDR3 DNA follows: TGTGCCAGTAGTATTTTCAGGGGCGAGAACACTGAAGCTTTCTTT.

The V call is TRBV28, the J call TRBJ1-1; 9 nucleotides line up with TRBD1. The germline CDR1 and CDR2 sequences are MDHEN and SYDVKM. This CDR3 contains 14 residues. V lost 8 bases to trimming and J lost 0 bases; unmatched junction nucleotides: 4. DNA for the CDR3: TGTGCCAGCTGCGGGACAGGGATGAACACTGAAGCTTTCTTT. Its protein is CASCGTGMNTEAFF.

This clone was observed a few times. The chain links TRBV27 to TRBJ2-1, with D possibly TRBD1 on 6 matching bases. CDR3 length: 13 residues. The germline V and J ends were trimmed by 5 bases and 5 bases, with 10 bases remaining between them. The V gene's germline CDR1 is MNHEY and CDR2 SMNVEV (reference sequence). The CDR3 DNA sequence: TGTGCCAGCAGTGTGGGACACGACAATGAGCAGTTCTTC. Protein product: CASSVGHDNEQFF.

CDR3 loop: CASSPKGGQGFYNEQFF. CDR3 in DNA: TGCGCCAGCAGCCCAAAGGGGGGACAGGGCTTCTACAATGAGCAGTTCTTC. The chain joins TRBV4-1 to TRBJ2-1; 9 bases agree with TRBD1. CDR1 MGHRA and CDR2 YSYEKL come from the germline V gene. After removal of 4 bases from V and 3 bases from J, the junction contained 10 bases not matched to a gene. This CDR3 has 17 amino acids.